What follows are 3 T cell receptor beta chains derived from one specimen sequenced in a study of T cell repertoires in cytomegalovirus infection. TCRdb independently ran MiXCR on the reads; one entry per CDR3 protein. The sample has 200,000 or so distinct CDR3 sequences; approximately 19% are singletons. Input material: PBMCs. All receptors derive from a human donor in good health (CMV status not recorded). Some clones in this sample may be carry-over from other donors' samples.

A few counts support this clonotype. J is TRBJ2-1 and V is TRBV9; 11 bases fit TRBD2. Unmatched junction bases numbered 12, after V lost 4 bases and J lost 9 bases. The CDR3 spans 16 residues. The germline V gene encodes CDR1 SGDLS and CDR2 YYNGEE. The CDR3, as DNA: TGTGCCAGCAGCTTCCGGTTAGCGGGAGGGGGGGGTGAGCAGTTCTTC. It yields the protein CASSFRLAGGGGEQFF.

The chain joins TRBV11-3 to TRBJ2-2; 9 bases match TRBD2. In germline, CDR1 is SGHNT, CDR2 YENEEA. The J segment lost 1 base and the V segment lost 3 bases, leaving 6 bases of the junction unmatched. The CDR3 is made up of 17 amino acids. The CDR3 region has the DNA TGTGCCAGCAGCTTCCCACTTAGCGGGAGGAACACCGGGGAGCTGTTTTTT. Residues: CASSFPLSGRNTGELFF. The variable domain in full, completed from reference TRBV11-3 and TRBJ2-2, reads EAGVVQSPRYKIIEKKQPVAFWCNPISGHNTLYWYLQNLGQGPELLIRYENEEAVDDSQLPKDRFSAERLKGVDSTLKIQPAELGDSAVYLCASSFPLSGRNTGELFFGEGSRLTVL.

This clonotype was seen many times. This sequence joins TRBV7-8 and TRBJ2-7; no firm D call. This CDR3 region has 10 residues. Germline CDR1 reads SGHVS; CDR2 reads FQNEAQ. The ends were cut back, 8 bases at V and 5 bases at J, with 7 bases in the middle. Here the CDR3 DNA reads TGTGCCAGCGGCAGGAACGAGCAGTACTTC. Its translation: CASGRNEQYF.